This passage covers 30 T cell receptor beta chains from one sample sequenced in a study of cytomegalovirus exposure and HLA in healthy donors (TCRdb year 2017). The library was prepared using the immunoSEQ multiplex PCR assay. For the multiplex PCR, a mixture combining 60 forward primers for TCR Vbeta segments and 13 reverse primers for TCR Jbeta segments was used. TCRdb carries this immuneACCESS record with in-frame sequences only. Its versions omit some clonotypes, under half of them owing to an unresolved V gene in the studies checked, with the rest unexplained. Counted in this sample were under 300,000 clones; about nine tenths of them appeared once. Clones ranked in the top ten supply 3.5% to 4.5% of the sample. The sequencing input was PBMCs. These receptors all come from a man between 35 and 55 years old in good health and CMV-seropositive.

The V call is TRBV7-2, the J call TRBJ2-1; possible D gene TRBD1, 6 bases. This CDR3 has 15 residues. Germline CDR1 SGHTA, CDR2 FQGNSA. V lost 1 base to trimming and J lost 8 bases, with 15 bases between them. The DNA for the CDR3 is TGTGCCAGCAGCTTAGGGGGCCAGGGGTACCATGAGCAGTTCTTC. Protein product: CASSLGGQGYHEQFF.

This clone has a handful of counts. The V call is TRBV5-1, the J call TRBJ2-3; 9 bases match TRBD2. CDR3 size: 16 residues. V gave up 3 bases and J gave up 3 bases; unmatched junction bases: 8. Germline V CDR1 and CDR2: SGHRS, YFSETQ. The CDR3: CASSSLNSGSTDTQYF. Written as DNA, the CDR3 is TGCGCCAGCAGCTCACTCAATAGCGGGAGTACAGATACGCAGTATTTT. The full variable domain, completed using reference TRBV5-1 and TRBJ2-3, is KAGVTQTPRYLIKTRGQQVTLSCSPISGHRSVSWYQQTPGQGLQFLFEYFSETQRNKGNFPGRFSGRQFSNSRSEMNVSTLELGDSALYLCASSSLNSGSTDTQYFGPGTRLTVL.

A single count supports this clone. The CDR3 DNA reads as TGCGCCAGCAGCTTGACCAGCGGGAGCGTCGAGACCCAGTACTTC. Protein product: CASSLTSGSVETQYF. V and J are TRBV5-1 and TRBJ2-5; TRBD2 matches 8 bases. This CDR3 spans 15 amino acids. V trimming: 1 base; J trimming: 5 bases; junction bases outside the gene matches: 7. Per germline, CDR1 SGHRS and CDR2 YFSETQ.

This rearrangement joins TRBV7-9 to TRBJ1-2; the match to TRBD1 covers 9 bases. CDR3 size: 16 residues. J gave up 5 bases and V 6 bases, and 13 bases lay outside the gene matches. From germline, CDR1 is SEHNR and CDR2 FQNEAQ (reference sequence). The CDR3 DNA is TGTGCCAGCAGTACCCCCATACCGGGACAGGGTTATGGCTACACCTTC. As protein: CASSTPIPGQGYGYTF. The variable domain in full, with the rest retrieved from reference TRBV7-9 and TRBJ1-2, is DTGVSQNPRHKITKRGQNVTFRCDPISEHNRLYWYRQTLGQGPEFLTYFQNEAQLEKSRLLSDRFSAERPKGSFSTLEIQRTEQGDSAMYLCASSTPIPGQGYGYTFGSGTRLTVV.

The rearrangement links TRBV19 to TRBJ1-5; D may be TRBD1 (5 bases). Germline-derived CDR1 and CDR2 are LNHDA and SQIVND (reference sequence). V dropped 5 bases and J dropped 1 base, with 12 bases sitting between them. This CDR3 is built from 15 residues. The CDR3 DNA sequence: TGTGCCAGTAGTCCGTGGGGCCAGAGCAATCAGCCCCAGCATTTT. This sequence encodes CASSPWGQSNQPQHF.

V gene TRBV19 combines with J gene TRBJ1-1; D is unclear. CDR1 is LNHDA and CDR2 is SQIVND in the germline V gene (reference sequence). Trimming stripped 0 bases from V and 2 bases from J, with 4 bases between. This CDR3 comprises 13 residues. The CDR3 sequence: CASSIDLNTEAFF. Written as DNA, the CDR3 is TGTGCCAGTAGTATAGATCTCAACACTGAAGCTTTCTTT.

The chain has TRBV5-5 and TRBJ1-3; no reliable D call. The CDR3 has 15 residues. Germline V CDR1 and CDR2: SGHKS, YYEKEE (reference sequence). V gave up 2 bases and J gave up 0 bases, with 9 bases separating them. The CDR3 here is CASSFEHLSGNTIYF. CDR3 coding DNA: TGTGCCAGCAGCTTCGAACACCTCTCTGGAAACACCATATATTTT.

The gene calls are TRBV6-5 and TRBJ2-7; D gene unclear. There are 15 residues in the CDR3. The V end lost 5 bases, the J end lost 2 bases, and 16 bases lay between the germline ends. The germline V gene has CDR1 MNHEY and CDR2 SVGAGI. CDR3 residues: CASSNPSALTYEQYF. The CDR3 bases are TGTGCCAGCAGTAACCCCAGCGCTTTAACCTACGAGCAGTACTTC.

The chain combines TRBV27 with TRBJ1-1, with 7 bases fitting TRBD1. This CDR3 region has 14 residues. V dropped 9 bases and J dropped 0; count of bases not matched to a gene: 7. Germline-derived CDR1 and CDR2 are MNHEY and SMNVEV (reference sequence). CDR3 in DNA: TGTGCCAGTGTGGGGACAGCCATGAACACTGAAGCTTTCTTT. Its translation: CASVGTAMNTEAFF.

J is TRBJ2-7 and V is TRBV7-9, with TRBD2 matching 8 bases. With 7 bases clipped from V and 5 bases from J, the junction kept 10 bases outside the gene matches. The V gene's germline CDR1 is SEHNR and CDR2 FQNEAQ (reference sequence). The CDR3 runs to 14 residues. The CDR3 bases are TGTGCCAGCACCGAAACGGGGGGGTTACACGAGCAGTACTTC. As protein: CASTETGGLHEQYF.

This chain uses TRBV18 with TRBJ2-2, with TRBD2 matching over 9 bases. The germline CDR1 and CDR2 sequences are KGHSH and LQKENI. The V gene end was trimmed by 0 bases and the J gene end by 7 bases; junction bases not matched to a gene: 9. This CDR3 has 17 residues. The CDR3 DNA follows: TGTGCCAGCTCACCACCCGGGATAGCGGGAGTGATCGGGGAGCTGTTTTTT. Its protein is CASSPPGIAGVIGELFF.

The chain uses TRBV7-8 and TRBJ2-1; 12 nucleotides align to TRBD2. V lost 5 bases, J lost 1 base, and 3 bases stayed unmatched. CDR1 is SGHVS, CDR2 FQNEAQ, per germline. This CDR3 comprises 16 residues. CDR3 residues: CASSPTSGRSYNEQFF. The DNA for the CDR3 is TGTGCCAGCAGCCCCACTAGCGGGAGGTCCTACAATGAGCAGTTCTTC.

The V gene is TRBV6-5, the J gene TRBJ2-5; 8 nucleotides align to TRBD2. The CDR3 contains 15 residues. Germline V gene data show CDR1 as MNHEY and CDR2 as SVGAGI. V lost 6 bases to trimming and J lost 2 bases; unmatched junction nucleotides: 8. CDR3 in amino acids: CASSIAGTEQETQYF. The CDR3 DNA is TGTGCCAGCAGCATAGCGGGAACGGAACAAGAGACCCAGTACTTC.

V gene TRBV6-5 combines with J gene TRBJ1-4; 7 bases match TRBD1. With 3 bases clipped from V and 8 bases from J, the junction kept 6 bases outside the gene matches. The CDR3 runs to 14 residues. Germline V gives CDR1 MNHEY, CDR2 SVGAGI. CDR3 DNA sequence: TGTGCCAGCAGTTATGACAGGGCAGGGGAAAAACTGTTTTTT. Its protein is CASSYDRAGEKLFF.

This sequence joins TRBV7-2 and TRBJ1-3; D call uncertain. The CDR3 totals 13 residues. The V and J ends lost 4 bases and 8 bases respectively, with 12 bases between them. Germline CDR1 SGHTA, CDR2 FQGNSA. The CDR3 spells CASSSGRGYTIYF. The CDR3 DNA follows: TGTGCCAGCAGCTCTGGCCGGGGATACACCATATATTTT.

This chain connects TRBV14 to TRBJ1-4; D gene unclear. The germline gives CDR1 SGHDN, CDR2 FVKESK. V lost 0 bases and J 4 bases, leaving 9 bases between the germline ends. The CDR3 has 15 residues. CDR3 residues: CASSQEWAVNEKLFF. The CDR3 DNA is TGTGCCAGCAGCCAAGAGTGGGCAGTTAATGAAAAACTGTTTTTT.

The chain uses TRBV6-5 and TRBJ2-1; 11 bases are a match to TRBD2. CDR3 length: 16 residues. In germline, CDR1 is MNHEY, CDR2 SVGAGI. Trimming at V came to 2 bases and at J to 7 bases, leaving 7 bases not matched to a gene. CDR3 nucleotide sequence: TGTGCCAGCAGTTACACCGGGACTAGCGGATCTAATGAGCAGTTCTTC. Encoded protein: CASSYTGTSGSNEQFF.

The count of this clone is one. The chain has TRBV10-3 and TRBJ2-7, with 9 bases fitting TRBD1. CDR1 and CDR2 (germline): ENHRY, SYGVKD. This CDR3 region has 14 residues. The V and J ends lost 2 bases and 5 bases, in that order; junction bases with no gene match: 4. The CDR3 reads CAISERTGEDEQYF. The CDR3 DNA reads TGTGCCATCAGTGAGAGGACAGGGGAGGACGAGCAGTACTTC.

There are a few counts of this clone. V usage is TRBV7-9 and J usage is TRBJ1-2, with D unresolved. CDR1 SEHNR and CDR2 FQNEAQ come from the germline V gene (reference sequence). This CDR3 comprises 15 residues. Trimming removed 0 bases from V and 2 bases from J, with 10 bases in between. CDR3 nucleotides: TGTGCCAGCAGCTTAGCCGTCAGCGTCAACTATGGCTACACCTTC. Encoded protein: CASSLAVSVNYGYTF. The variable domain in full, with the rest retrieved from reference TRBV7-9 and TRBJ1-2, is DTGVSQNPRHKITKRGQNVTFRCDPISEHNRLYWYRQTLGQGPEFLTYFQNEAQLEKSRLLSDRFSAERPKGSFSTLEIQRTEQGDSAMYLCASSLAVSVNYGYTFGSGTRLTVV.

The chain links TRBV28 to TRBJ2-3; 7 nucleotides line up with TRBD1. This CDR3 contains 15 residues. V gave up 0 bases and J gave up 3 bases; unmatched junction bases: 3. Germline V gives CDR1 MDHEN, CDR2 SYDVKM. The CDR3 DNA follows: TGTGCCAGCAGTTTATGGCAGGGGGTTACAGATACGCAGTATTTT. Residues: CASSLWQGVTDTQYF.

The V and J genes are TRBV7-9 and TRBJ2-2, with D unclear. This CDR3 is built from 16 residues. Germline-derived CDR1 and CDR2 are SEHNR and FQNEAQ (reference sequence). V shed 0 bases and J shed 8 bases, with 16 bases lying between them. This CDR3 reads CASSLAPWQALGELFF. CDR3 nucleotides: TGTGCCAGCAGCTTAGCACCGTGGCAGGCCTTAGGGGAGCTGTTTTTT.

DNA for the CDR3: TGTGCCAGCAGCTCGCTCAGGGGGCATTACATTCAGTACTTC. Residues: CASSSLRGHYIQYF. This chain joins TRBV11-1 and TRBJ2-4, with 8 bases lining up with TRBD1. Per the germline V gene, CDR1 is SGHAT and CDR2 is FQDESV (reference sequence). There are 14 residues in the CDR3. V gave up 4 bases and J gave up 8 bases; unmatched junction bases: 7.

V and J are TRBV27 and TRBJ2-5, with 8 bases identical to TRBD1. V was clipped by 6 bases and J by 2 bases; unmatched bases: 8. Germline CDR1 is MNHEY and CDR2 is SMNVEV (reference sequence). This CDR3 region has 15 residues. As DNA, the CDR3 is TGTGCCAGCAGCAAATTGGACAGGGTTCAAGAGACCCAGTACTTC. Translated, it gives CASSKLDRVQETQYF.

V gene TRBV9 combines with J gene TRBJ1-5; D gene ambiguous. This CDR3 spans 13 amino acids. The germline CDR1 and CDR2 sequences are SGDLS and YYNGEE. Deletions cut 0 bases from V and 9 bases from J, with 10 bases between. The CDR3 loop is CASSVGGAAPQHF. The CDR3 bases are TGTGCCAGCAGCGTAGGTGGCGCGGCGCCCCAGCATTTT.

A note on this clone: Other DNA sequences within the sample encode an identical CDR3. This chain uses TRBV11-1 with TRBJ2-7; possible D gene TRBD2, 6 bases. This CDR3 has 14 residues. V was clipped by 3 bases and J by 0 bases, with 9 bases between them. CDR1 SGHAT and CDR2 FQDESV come from the germline V gene (reference sequence). The CDR3: CASSFGGDSYEQYF. CDR3 nucleotide sequence: TGTGCCAGCAGCTTTGGAGGGGACTCCTACGAGCAGTACTTC.

The rearrangement joins TRBV6-5 to TRBJ1-3, with D perhaps TRBD1 (6 bases). Germline CDR1 and CDR2: MNHEY and SVGAGI. The CDR3 is 14 residues long. Trimming removed 7 bases from V and 2 bases from J, with 12 bases in between. The CDR3 DNA reads as TGTGCCAGCACTGCCAGGGGACCTGGAAACACCATATATTTT. As protein: CASTARGPGNTIYF.

This chain connects TRBV5-1 to TRBJ2-1; tentatively, D is TRBD1 (5 bases). Trimming pared 0 bases from V and 4 bases from J, leaving 11 bases between. The CDR3 consists of 15 residues. Germline V gene lookup returns CDR1 SGHRS and CDR2 YFSETQ. CDR3 nucleotide sequence: TGCGCCAGCAGCTTGGCGTCAGGGATATACAATGAGCAGTTCTTC. This gives the protein CASSLASGIYNEQFF.

The chain employs TRBV27 and TRBJ2-1, with D tentatively TRBD1 (5 bases). This CDR3 contains 15 residues. Per germline, CDR1 MNHEY and CDR2 SMNVEV (reference sequence). Trimming shortened V by 1 base and J by 0 bases, and 7 bases separated the two germline ends. Here the CDR3 DNA reads TGTGCCAGCAGTTTATTCCAGGGCTCCTACAATGAGCAGTTCTTC. It encodes CASSLFQGSYNEQFF.

J is TRBJ2-6 and V is TRBV27; D gene ambiguous. The CDR3 sequence is 12 residues long. Germline V CDR1 and CDR2: MNHEY, SMNVEV (reference sequence). The V and J ends lost 10 bases and 6 bases respectively, with 10 bases between them. The DNA for the CDR3 is TGTGCCACCGTATCCCTGGCCAACGTCCTGACTTTC. This gives the protein CATVSLANVLTF. Full variable domain (missing parts from reference TRBV27 and TRBJ2-6): EAQVTQNPRYLITVTGKKLTVTCSQNMNHEYMSWYRQDPGLGLRQIYYSMNVEVTDKGDVPEGYKVSRKEKRNFPLILESPSPNQTSLYFCATVSLANVLTFGAGSRLTVL.

V gene TRBV6-6 combines with J gene TRBJ2-5, with D uncertain. CDR1 is MNHNY and CDR2 is SVGAGI in the germline V gene (reference sequence). Trimming cost V 2 bases and J 2 bases, with 12 bases left between them. This CDR3 is built from 15 residues. The chain's CDR3 is CASSYPSSGQETQYF. The DNA of the CDR3 is TGTGCCAGCAGTTACCCGTCATCAGGACAAGAGACCCAGTACTTC.